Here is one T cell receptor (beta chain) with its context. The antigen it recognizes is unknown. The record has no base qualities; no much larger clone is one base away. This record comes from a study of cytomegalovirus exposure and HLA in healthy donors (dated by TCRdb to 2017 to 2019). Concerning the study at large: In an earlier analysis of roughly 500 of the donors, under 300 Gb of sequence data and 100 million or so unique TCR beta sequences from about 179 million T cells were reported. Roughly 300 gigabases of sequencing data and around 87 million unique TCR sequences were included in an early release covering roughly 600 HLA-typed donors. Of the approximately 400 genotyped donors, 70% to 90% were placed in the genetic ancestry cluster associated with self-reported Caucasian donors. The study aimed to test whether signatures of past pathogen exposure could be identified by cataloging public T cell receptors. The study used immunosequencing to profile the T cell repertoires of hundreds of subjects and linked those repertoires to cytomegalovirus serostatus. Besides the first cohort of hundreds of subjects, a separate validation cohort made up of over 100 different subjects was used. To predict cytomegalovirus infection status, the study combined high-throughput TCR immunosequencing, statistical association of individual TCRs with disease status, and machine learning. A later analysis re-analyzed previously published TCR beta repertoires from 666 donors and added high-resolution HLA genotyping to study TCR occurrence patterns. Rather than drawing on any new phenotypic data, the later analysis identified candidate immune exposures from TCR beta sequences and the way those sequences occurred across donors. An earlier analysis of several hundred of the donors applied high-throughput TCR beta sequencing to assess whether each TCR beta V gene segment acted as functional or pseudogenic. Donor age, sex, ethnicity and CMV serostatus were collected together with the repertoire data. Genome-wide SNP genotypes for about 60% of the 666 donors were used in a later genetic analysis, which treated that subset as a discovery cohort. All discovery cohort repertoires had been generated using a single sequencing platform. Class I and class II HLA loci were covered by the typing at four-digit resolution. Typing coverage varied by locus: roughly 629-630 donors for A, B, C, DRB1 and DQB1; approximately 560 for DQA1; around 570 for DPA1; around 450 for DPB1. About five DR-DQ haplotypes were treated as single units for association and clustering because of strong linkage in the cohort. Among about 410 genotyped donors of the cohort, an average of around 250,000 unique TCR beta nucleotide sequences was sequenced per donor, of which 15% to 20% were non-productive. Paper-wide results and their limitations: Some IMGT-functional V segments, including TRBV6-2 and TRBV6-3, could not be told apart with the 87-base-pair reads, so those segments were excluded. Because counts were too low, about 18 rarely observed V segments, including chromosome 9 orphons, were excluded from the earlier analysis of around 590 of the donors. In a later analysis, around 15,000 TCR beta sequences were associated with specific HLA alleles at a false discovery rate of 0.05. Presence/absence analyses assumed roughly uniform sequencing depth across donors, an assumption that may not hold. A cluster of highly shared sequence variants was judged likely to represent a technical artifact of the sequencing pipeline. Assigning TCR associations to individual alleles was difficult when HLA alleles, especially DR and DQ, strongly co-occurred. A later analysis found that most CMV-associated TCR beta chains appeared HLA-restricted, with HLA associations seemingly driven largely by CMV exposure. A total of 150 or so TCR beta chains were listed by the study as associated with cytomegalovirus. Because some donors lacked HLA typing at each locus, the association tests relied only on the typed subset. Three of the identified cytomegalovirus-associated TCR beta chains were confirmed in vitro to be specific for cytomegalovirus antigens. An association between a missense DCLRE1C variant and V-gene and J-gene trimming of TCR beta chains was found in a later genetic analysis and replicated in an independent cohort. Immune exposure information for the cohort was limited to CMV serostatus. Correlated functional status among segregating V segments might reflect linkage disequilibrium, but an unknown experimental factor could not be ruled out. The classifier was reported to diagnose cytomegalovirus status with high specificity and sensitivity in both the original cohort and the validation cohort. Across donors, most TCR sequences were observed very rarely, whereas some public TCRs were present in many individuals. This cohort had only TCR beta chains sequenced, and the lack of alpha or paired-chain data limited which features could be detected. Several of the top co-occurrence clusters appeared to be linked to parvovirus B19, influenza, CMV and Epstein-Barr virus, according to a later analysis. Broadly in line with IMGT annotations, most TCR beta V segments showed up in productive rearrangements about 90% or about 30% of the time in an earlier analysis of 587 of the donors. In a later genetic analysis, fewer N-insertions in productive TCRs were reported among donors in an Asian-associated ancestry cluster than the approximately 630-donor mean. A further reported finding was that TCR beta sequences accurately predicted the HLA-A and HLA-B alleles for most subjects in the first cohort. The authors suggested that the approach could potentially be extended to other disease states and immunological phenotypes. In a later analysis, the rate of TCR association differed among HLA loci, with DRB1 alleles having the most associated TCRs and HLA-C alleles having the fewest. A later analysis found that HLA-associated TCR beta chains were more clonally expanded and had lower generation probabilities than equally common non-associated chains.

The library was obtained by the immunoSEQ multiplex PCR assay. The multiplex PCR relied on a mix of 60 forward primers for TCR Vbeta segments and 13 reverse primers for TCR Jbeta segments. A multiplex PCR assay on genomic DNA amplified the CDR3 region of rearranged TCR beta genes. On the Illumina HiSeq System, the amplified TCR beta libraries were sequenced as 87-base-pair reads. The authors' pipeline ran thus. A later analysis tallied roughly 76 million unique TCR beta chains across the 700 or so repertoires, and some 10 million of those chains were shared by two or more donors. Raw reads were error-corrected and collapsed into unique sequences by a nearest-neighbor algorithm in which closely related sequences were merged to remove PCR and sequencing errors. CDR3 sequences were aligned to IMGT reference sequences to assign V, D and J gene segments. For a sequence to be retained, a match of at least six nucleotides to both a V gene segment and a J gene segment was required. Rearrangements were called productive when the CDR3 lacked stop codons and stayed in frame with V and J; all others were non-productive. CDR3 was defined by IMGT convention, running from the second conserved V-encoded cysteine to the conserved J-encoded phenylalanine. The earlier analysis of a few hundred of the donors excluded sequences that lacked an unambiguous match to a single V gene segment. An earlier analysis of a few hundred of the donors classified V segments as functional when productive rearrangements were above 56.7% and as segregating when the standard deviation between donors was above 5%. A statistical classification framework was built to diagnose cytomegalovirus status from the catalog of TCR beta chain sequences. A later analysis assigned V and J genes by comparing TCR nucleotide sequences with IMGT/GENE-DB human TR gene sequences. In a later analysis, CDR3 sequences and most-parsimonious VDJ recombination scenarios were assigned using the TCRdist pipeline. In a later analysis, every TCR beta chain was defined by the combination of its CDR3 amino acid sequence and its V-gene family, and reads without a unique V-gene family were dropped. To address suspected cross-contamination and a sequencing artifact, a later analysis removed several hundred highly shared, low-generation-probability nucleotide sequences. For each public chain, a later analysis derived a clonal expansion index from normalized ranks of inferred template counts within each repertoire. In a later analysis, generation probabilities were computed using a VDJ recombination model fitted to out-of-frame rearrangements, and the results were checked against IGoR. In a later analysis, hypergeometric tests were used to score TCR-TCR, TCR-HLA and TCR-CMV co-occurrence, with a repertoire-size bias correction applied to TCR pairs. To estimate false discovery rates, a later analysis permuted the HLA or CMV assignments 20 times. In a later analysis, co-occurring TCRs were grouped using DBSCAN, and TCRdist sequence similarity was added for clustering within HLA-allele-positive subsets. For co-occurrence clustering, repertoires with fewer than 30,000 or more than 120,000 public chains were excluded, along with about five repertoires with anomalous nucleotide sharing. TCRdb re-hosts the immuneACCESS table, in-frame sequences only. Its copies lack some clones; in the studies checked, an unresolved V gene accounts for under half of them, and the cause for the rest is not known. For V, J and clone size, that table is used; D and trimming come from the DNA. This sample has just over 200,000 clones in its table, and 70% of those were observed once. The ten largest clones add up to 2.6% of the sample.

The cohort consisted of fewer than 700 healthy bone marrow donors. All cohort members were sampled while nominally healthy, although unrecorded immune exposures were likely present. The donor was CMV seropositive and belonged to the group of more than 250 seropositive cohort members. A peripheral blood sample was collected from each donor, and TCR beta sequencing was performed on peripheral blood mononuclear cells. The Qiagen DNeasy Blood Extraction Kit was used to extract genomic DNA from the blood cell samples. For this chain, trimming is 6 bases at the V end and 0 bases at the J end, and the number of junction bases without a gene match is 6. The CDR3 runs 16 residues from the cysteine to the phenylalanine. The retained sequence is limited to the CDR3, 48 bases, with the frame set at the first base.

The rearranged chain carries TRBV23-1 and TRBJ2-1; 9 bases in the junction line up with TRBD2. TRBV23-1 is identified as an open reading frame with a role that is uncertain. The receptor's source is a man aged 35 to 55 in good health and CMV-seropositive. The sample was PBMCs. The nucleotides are TGCGCCAGCAGGGCTAGCGGGGTTTGCTCCTACAATGAGCAGTTCTTC. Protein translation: CASRASGVCSYNEQFF.